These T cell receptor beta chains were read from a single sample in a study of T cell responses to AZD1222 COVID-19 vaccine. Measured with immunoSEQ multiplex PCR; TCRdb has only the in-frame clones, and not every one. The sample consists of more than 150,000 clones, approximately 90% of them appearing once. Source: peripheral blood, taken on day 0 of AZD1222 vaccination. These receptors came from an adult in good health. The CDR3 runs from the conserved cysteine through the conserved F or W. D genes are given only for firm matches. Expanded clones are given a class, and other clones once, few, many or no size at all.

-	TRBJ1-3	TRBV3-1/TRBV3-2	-	TGTGCCAGCAGCCAAGTTGGCAGTAGGACCATATATTTT	CASSQVGSRTIYF
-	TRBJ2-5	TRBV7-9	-	TGTGCCAGCAGCTTAGAAGGTCTATGGGAGACCCAGTACTTC	CASSLEGLWETQYF
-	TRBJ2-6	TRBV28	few	TGTGCCAGCAGCTCCGGGCAACTTCAGGGTGGGGCCAACGTCCTGACTTTC	CASSSGQLQGGANVLTF
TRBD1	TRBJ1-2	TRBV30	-	TGTGCCTGGAGCACTCCGGGACAGTTCTATGGCTACACCTTC	CAWSTPGQFYGYTF
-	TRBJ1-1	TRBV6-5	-	TGTGCCAGCAGTTACTCGGTGAACACTGAAGCTTTCTTT	CASSYSVNTEAFF
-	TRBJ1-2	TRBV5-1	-	TGCGCCAGCAGAGAACAGGGATACTATGGCTACACCTTC	CASREQGYYGYTF
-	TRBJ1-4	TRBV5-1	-	TGCGCCAGCAGCCCGGACACCTATGAAAAACTGTTTTTT	CASSPDTYEKLFF
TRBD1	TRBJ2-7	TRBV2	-	TGTGCCAGCAGTGTTACAGGGGGAGGTTTTATCTACGAGCAGTACTTC	CASSVTGGGFIYEQYF
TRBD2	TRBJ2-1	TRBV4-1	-	TGCGCCAGCAGCCAACCACCGGGACTAGCGGGGGATAGCTCCTACAATGAGCAGTTCTTC	CASSQPPGLAGDSSYNEQFF
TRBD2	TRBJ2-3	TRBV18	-	TGTGCCAGCTCACCCTCTGGCGGGGGGGCCGAGTCAGATACGCAGTATTTT	CASSPSGGGAESDTQYF